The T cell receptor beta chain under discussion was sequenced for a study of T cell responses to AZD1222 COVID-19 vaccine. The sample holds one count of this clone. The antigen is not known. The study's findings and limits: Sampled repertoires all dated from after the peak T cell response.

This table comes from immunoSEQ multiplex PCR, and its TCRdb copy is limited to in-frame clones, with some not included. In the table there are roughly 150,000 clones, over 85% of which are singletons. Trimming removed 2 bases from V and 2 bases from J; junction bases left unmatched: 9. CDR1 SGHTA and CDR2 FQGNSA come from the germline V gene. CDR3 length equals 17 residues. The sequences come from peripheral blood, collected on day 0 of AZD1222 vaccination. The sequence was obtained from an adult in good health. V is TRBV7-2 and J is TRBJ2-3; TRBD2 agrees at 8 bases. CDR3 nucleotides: TGTGCCAGCAGCTTACCCCGGGGGGGGGATACCACAGATACGCAGTATTTT. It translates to CASSLPRGGDTTDTQYF.